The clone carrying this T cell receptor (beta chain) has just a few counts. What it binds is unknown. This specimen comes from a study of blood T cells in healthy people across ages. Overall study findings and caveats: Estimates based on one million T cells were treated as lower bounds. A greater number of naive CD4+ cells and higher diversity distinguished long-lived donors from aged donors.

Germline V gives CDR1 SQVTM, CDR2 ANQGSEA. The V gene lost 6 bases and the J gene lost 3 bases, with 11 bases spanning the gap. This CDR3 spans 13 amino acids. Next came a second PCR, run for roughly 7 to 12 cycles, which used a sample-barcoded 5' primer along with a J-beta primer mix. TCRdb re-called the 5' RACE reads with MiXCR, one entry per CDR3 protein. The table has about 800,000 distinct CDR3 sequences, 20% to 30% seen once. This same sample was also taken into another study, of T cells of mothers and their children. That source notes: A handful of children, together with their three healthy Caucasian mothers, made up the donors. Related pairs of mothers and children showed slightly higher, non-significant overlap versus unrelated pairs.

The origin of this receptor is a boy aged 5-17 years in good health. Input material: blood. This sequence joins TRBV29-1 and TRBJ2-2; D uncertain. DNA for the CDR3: TGCAGCGTAACAAGGGAAGACACCGGGGAGCTGTTTTTT. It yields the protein CSVTREDTGELFF.